This T cell receptor (beta chain) was sequenced for a study of T cells after yellow fever vaccination. Across the study: Where fractions had low cell numbers, libraries were prepared from them with the SMART-Seq v4 Ultra Low Input RNA kit. Broader study findings: Only a minor proportion of clonotypes was detected across both CD4 and CD8 compartments. Clones from primary vaccination mostly reappeared after the booster (96% CD4, approximately 91% CD8).

Synthesis of TCR cDNA relied on 5'RACE template switching, which attached a universal primer site and UMIs. TCRdb reanalysed the 5' RACE reads using MiXCR and keeps one entry per CDR3 protein. The table has roughly 310,000 distinct CDR3 sequences, 8.7% seen once. Germline CDR1 and CDR2: LGHNA and YNFKEQ. V lost 7 bases to trimming and J lost 4 bases, with 20 bases between them. The CDR3 has 17 amino acids. On this clonotype itself: Its cognate antigen is unknown.

The J gene is TRBJ2-6, the V gene TRBV4-2; TRBD1 is a possible D gene (5 bases). The specimen comprised PBMCs, sampled on the day of the first yellow fever vaccination. This TCR was recovered from a man aged 18-30 years who received the YFV17D yellow fever vaccine. CDR3 sequence reads: CASTENPGITGANVLTF. The CDR3 bases are TGTGCCAGCACCGAAAACCCAGGGATTACCGGGGCCAACGTCCTGACTTTC.